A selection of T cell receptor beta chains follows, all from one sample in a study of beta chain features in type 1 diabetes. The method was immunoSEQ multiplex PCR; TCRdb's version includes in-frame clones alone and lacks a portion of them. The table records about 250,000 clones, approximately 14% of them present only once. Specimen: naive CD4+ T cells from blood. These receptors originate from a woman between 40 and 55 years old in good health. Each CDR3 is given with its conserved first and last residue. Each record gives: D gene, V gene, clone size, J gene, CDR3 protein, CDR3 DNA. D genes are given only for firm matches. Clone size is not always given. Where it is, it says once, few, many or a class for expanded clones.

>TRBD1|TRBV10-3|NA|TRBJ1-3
CAISSGGLSGNTIYF
TGTGCCATCAGTTCAGGGGGCCTCTCTGGAAACACCATATATTTT
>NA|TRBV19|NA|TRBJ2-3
CASSTLGVAEYTQYF
TGTGCCAGTAGTACCCTCGGAGTAGCGGAATATACGCAGTATTTT
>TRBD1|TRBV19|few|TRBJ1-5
CASTFWGGRGRQPQHF
TGTGCCAGTACCTTTTGGGGAGGCAGGGGGCGGCAGCCCCAGCATTTT
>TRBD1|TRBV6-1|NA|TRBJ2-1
CASSLRDRVYNEQFF
TGTGCCAGCAGCCTCCGGGACAGGGTGTACAATGAGCAGTTCTTC
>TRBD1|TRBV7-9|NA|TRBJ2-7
CASSLVVGTGLVYEQYF
TGTGCCAGCAGCTTAGTCGTCGGGACAGGGTTGGTCTACGAGCAGTACTTC
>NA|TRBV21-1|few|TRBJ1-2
CASSIRERGFGYTF
TGTGCCAGCAGCATTAGGGAAAGGGGTTTTGGCTACACCTTC
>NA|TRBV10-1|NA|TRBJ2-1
CASNGGSSYNEQFF
TGCGCCAGCAACGGAGGTAGCTCCTACAATGAGCAGTTCTTC
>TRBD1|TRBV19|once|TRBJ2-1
CASSTGGNSYNEQFF
TGTGCCAGTAGCACAGGGGGTAACAGCTACAATGAGCAGTTCTTC
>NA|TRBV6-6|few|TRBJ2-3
CASSTPRGAGDTQYF
TGTGCCAGCAGTACCCCCCGGGGGGCAGGCGATACGCAGTATTTT
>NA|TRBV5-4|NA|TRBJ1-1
CASGSLQEASEAFF
TGTGCCAGTGGGAGTCTGCAGGAAGCTTCTGAAGCTTTCTTT
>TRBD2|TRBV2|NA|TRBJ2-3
CASKLAGGADTQYF
TGTGCCAGCAAACTAGCGGGGGGGGCAGATACGCAGTATTTT
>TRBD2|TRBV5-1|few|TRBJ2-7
CASSLSASSGGANEQYF
TGCGCCAGCAGCTTGTCGGCCTCCAGCGGGGGGGCCAACGAGCAGTACTTC
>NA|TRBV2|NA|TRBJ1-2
CASSEAHSGYGYTF
TGTGCCAGCAGTGAAGCACACAGTGGGTATGGCTACACCTTC
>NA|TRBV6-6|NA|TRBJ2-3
CASSVQVTTDTQYF
TGTGCCAGCAGCGTACAAGTAACCACAGATACGCAGTATTTT
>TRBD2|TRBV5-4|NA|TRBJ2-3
CASSLAQRGVEDTQYF
TGTGCCAGCAGCTTGGCACAGCGGGGGGTGGAAGATACGCAGTATTTT
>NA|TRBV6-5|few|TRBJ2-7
CASRASGISYEQYF
TGTGCCAGCAGAGCGTCCGGGATTTCCTACGAGCAGTACTTC
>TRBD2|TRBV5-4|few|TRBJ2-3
CASSLVLAGGRTDTQYF
TGTGCCAGCAGCTTGGTCCTAGCGGGGGGTCGCACAGATACGCAGTATTTT
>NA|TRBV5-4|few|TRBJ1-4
CASSFRQDNEKLFF
TGTGCCAGCAGCTTTAGACAGGACAATGAAAAACTGTTTTTT
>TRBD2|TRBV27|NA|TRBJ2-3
CASSSIPPLAGSTDTQYF
TGTGCCAGCAGTTCCATCCCCCCACTAGCGGGGTCCACAGATACGCAGTATTTT
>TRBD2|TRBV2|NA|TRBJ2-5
CASSGGAMETQYF
TGTGCCAGCAGCGGGGGGGCGATGGAGACCCAGTACTTC
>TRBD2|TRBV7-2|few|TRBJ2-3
CASRERGPAPQYF
TGTGCCAGCAGAGAGCGGGGGCCTGCCCCCCAGTATTTT
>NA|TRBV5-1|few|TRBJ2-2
CASTDPYADKTGELFF
TGCGCCAGCACCGATCCTTACGCAGACAAGACCGGGGAGCTGTTTTTT
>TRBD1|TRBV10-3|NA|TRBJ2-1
CAIRPGQGSYNEQFF
TGTGCCATCAGACCGGGACAGGGGTCCTACAATGAGCAGTTCTTC
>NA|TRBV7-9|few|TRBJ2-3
CASSARGSTDTQYF
TGTGCCAGCAGCGCCAGGGGAAGTACAGATACGCAGTATTTT
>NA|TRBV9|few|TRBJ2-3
CASSVVLDTQYF
TGTGCCAGCAGCGTAGTACTAGATACGCAGTATTTT
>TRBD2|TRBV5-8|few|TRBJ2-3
CASSLGGTSGGTTDTQYF
TGTGCCAGCAGCTTGGGCGGGACTAGCGGGGGAACCACAGATACGCAGTATTTT
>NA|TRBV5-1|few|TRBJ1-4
CASSTTATNEKLFF
TGCGCCAGCAGCACGACAGCAACTAATGAAAAACTGTTTTTT
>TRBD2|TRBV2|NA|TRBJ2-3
CASYYSGADTQYF
TGTGCCAGCTACTACAGCGGGGCAGATACGCAGTATTTT
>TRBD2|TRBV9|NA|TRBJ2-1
CASSPRAGGHEQFF
TGTGCCAGCAGCCCCCGCGCGGGGGGTCATGAGCAGTTCTTC
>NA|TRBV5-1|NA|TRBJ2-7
CASSLGPTTYEQYF
TGCGCCAGCAGCTTGGGGCCAACTACCTACGAGCAGTACTTC
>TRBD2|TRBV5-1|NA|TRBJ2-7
CASRRSTSGGAGGEQYF
TGCGCCAGCCGCCGTTCCACTAGCGGGGGGGCAGGAGGCGAGCAGTACTTC
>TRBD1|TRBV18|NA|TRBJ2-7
CASSSTGGSGEQYF
TGTGCCAGCTCCTCGACAGGGGGTAGCGGCGAGCAGTACTTC
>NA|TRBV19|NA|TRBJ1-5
CASRDSGQPQHF
TGTGCCAGTAGGGATTCAGGGCAGCCCCAGCATTTT